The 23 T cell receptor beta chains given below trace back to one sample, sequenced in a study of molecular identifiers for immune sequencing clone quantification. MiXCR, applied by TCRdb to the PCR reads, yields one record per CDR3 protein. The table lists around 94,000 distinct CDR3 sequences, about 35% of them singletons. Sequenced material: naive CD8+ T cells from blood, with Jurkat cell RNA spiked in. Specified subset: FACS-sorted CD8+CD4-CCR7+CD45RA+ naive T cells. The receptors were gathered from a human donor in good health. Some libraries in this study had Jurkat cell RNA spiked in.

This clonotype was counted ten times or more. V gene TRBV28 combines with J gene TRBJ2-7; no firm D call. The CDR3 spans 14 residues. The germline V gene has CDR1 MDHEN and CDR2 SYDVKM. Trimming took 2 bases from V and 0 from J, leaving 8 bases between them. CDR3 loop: CASSLKGASYEQYF. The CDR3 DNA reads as TGTGCCAGCAGTTTAAAGGGTGCCTCCTACGAGCAGTACTTC.

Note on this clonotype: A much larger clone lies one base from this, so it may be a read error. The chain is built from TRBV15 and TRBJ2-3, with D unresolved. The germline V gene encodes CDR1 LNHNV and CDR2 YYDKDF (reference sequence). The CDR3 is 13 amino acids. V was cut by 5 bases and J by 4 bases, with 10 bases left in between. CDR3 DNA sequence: TGTGCCACCAGCGACCGGACGGCAGATACGCAGTATTTT. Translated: CATSDRTADTQYF. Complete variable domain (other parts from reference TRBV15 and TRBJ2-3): DAMVIQNPRYQVTQFGKPVTLSCSQTLNHNVMYWYQQKSSQAPKLLFHYYDKDFNNEADTPDNFQSRRPNTSFCFLDIRSPGLGDTAMYLCATSDRTADTQYFGPGTRLTVL.

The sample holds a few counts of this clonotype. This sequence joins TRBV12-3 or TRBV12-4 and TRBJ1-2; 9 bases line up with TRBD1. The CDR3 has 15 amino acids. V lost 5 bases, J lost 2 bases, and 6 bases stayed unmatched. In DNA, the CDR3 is TGTGCCAGCAGTCCCGGGACAGGGAGAAACTATGGCTACACCTTC. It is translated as CASSPGTGRNYGYTF.

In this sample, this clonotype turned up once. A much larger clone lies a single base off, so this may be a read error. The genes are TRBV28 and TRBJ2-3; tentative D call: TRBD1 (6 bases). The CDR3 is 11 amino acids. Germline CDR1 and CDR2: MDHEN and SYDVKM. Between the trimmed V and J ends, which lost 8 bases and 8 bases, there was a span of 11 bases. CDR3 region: CASGLGGTQYF. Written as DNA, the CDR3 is TGTGCCAGCGGCCTAGGGGGTACGCAGTATTTT.

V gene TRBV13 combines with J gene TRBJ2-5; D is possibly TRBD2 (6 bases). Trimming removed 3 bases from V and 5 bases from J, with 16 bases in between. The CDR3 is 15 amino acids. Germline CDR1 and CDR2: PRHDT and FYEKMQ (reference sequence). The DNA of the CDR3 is TGTGCCAGCAGCTTCGTAGCGGCCCCTGGGGAGACCCAGTACTTC. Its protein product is CASSFVAAPGETQYF.

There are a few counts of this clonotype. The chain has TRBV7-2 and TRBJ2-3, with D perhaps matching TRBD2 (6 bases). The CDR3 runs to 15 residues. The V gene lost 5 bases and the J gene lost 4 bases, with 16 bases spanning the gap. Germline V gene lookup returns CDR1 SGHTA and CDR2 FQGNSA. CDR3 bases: TGTGCCAGCAGCCCCGGGACTCTTTTATCAGATACGCAGTATTTT. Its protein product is CASSPGTLLSDTQYF.

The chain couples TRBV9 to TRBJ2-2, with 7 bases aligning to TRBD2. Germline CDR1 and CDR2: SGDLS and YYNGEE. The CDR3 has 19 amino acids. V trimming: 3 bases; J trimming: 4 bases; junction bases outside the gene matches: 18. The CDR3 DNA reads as TGTGCCAGCAGCGGAGCCCTGGCGGGAGCCGCGGCAATCACCGGGGAGCTGTTTTTT. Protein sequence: CASSGALAGAAAITGELFF. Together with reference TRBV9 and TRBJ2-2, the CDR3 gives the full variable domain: DSGVTQTPKHLITATGQRVTLRCSPRSGDLSVYWYQQSLDQGLQFLIQYYNGEERAKGNILERFSAQQFPDLHSELNLSSLELGDSALYFCASSGALAGAAAITGELFFGEGSRLTVL.

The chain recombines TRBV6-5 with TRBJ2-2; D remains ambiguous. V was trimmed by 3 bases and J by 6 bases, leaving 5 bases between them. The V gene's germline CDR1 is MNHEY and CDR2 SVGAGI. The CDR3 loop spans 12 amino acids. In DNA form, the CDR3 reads TGTGCCAGCAGTTATGCCGCCGGGGAGCTGTTTTTT. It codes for CASSYAAGELFF.

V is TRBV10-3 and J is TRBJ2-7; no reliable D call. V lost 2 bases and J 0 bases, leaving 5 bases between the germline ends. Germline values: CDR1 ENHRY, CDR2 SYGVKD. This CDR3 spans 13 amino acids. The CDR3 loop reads CAISEAPSYEQYF. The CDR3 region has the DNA TGTGCCATCAGTGAGGCGCCCTCCTACGAGCAGTACTTC.

The CDR3 is CASSLDIGGTEAFF. The CDR3 DNA reads as TGTGCCAGCAGCTTAGACATAGGGGGCACTGAAGCTTTCTTT. The rearrangement links TRBV7-9 to TRBJ1-1; possibly TRBD1 for D (6 bases). CDR1 and CDR2 (germline): SEHNR, FQNEAQ (reference sequence). Trimming took 1 base from V and 4 from J, leaving 10 bases between them. The CDR3 has 14 amino acids.

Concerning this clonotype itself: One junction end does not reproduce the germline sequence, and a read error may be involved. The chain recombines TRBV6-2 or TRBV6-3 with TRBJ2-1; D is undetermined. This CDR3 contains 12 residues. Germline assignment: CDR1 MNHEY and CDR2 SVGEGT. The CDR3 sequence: CTSWSSYNEQFF. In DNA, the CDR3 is TGTACCAGCTGGAGCTCCTACAATGAGCAGTTCTTC.

The CDR3 DNA reads TGCAGCGTGCCCGGGACAGGAACCCCTCATGGCTACACCTTC. Translating gives CSVPGTGTPHGYTF. The chain joins TRBV29-1 to TRBJ1-2, with TRBD1 matching 8 bases. The CDR3 consists of 14 residues. The germline gives CDR1 SQVTM, CDR2 ANQGSEA. Germline trimming cut 6 bases from V and 6 bases from J; bases unmatched to any gene: 12.

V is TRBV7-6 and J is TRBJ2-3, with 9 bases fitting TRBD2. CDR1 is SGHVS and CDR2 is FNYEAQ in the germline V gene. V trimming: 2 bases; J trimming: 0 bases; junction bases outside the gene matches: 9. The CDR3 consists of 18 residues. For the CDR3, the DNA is TGTGCCAGCAGCTTAATGGGACTAGCTCGTTATAGCACAGATACGCAGTATTTT. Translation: CASSLMGLARYSTDTQYF.

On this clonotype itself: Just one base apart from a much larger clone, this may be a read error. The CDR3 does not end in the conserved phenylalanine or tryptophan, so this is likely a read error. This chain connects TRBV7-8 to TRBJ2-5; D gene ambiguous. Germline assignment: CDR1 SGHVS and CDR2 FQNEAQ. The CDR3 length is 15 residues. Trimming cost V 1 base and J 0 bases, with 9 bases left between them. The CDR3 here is CASSLERSYQETQYL. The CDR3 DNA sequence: TGTGCCAGCAGCTTAGAACGGTCCTACCAAGAGACCCAGTACCTC.

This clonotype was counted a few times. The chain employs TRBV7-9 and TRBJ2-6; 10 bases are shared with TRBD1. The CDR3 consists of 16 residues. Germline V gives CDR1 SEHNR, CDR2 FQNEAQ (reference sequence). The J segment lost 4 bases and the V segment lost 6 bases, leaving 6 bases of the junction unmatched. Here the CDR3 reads CASRAGTGAGANVLTF. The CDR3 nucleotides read TGTGCCAGCAGAGCTGGGACAGGGGCCGGGGCCAACGTCCTGACTTTC.

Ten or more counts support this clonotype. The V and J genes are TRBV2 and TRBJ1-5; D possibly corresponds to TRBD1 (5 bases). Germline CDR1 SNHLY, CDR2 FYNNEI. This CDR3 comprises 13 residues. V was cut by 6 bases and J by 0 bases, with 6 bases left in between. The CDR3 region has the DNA TGTGCCAGCAGACAGGTTAGCAATCAGCCCCAGCATTTT. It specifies CASRQVSNQPQHF. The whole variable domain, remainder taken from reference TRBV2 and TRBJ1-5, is EPEVTQTPSHQVTQMGQEVILRCVPISNHLYFYWYRQILGQKVEFLVSFYNNEISEKSEIFDDQFSVERPDGSNFTLKIRSTKLEDSAMYFCASRQVSNQPQHFGDGTRLSIL.

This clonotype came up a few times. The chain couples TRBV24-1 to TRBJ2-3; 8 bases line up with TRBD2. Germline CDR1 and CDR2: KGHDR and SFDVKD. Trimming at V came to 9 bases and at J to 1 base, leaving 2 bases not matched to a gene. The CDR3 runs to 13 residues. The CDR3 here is CATGAGGTDTQYF. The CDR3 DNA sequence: TGTGCCACCGGAGCGGGGGGCACAGATACGCAGTATTTT.

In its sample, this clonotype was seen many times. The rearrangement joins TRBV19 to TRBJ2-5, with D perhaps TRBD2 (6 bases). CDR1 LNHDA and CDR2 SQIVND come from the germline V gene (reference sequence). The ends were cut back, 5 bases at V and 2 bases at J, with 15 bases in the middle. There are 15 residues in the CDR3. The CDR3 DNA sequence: TGTGCCAGTAGTTCTCCGAGGGACTTTCAAGAGACCCAGTACTTC. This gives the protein CASSSPRDFQETQYF.

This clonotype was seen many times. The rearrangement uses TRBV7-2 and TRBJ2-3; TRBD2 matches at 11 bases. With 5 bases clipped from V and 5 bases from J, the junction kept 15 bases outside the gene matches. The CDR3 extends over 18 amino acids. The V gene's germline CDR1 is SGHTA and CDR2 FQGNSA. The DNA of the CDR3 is TGTGCCAGCAGCCTTCTTGGGTCACTAGCGGGAGTAGGAGATACGCAGTATTTT. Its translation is CASSLLGSLAGVGDTQYF. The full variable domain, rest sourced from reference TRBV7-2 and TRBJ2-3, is GAGVSQSPSNKVTEKGKDVELRCDPISGHTALYWYRQSLGQGLEFLIYFQGNSAPDKSGLPSDRFSAERTGGSVSTLTIQRTQQEDSAVYLCASSLLGSLAGVGDTQYFGPGTRLTVL.

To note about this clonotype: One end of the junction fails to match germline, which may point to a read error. The chain's CDR3 is CASSLSTGGGETQYF. CDR3 DNA sequence: TGTGCCAGCAGCTTGTCGACAGGGGGAGGAGAGACCCAGTACTTC. The chain combines TRBV5-3 with TRBJ2-5, with 9 bases lining up with TRBD1. TRBV5-3 belongs to the ORF category, with a function that is uncertain. This CDR3 has 15 amino acids.

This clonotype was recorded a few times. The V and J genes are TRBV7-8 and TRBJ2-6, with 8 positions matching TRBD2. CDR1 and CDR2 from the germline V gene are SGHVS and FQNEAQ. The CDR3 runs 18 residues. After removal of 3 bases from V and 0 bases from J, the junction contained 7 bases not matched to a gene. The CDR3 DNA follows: TGTGCCAGCAGCTTCCCCAGCGGGGGAAGCTCTGGGGCCAACGTCCTGACTTTC. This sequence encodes CASSFPSGGSSGANVLTF.

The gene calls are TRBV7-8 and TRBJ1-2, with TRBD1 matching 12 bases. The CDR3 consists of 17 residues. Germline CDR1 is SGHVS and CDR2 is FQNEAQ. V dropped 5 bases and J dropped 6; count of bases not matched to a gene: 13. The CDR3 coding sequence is TGTGCCAGCAGCCCGTGGGACAGGGGGCGAAAATGGAATGGCTACACCTTC. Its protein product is CASSPWDRGRKWNGYTF.

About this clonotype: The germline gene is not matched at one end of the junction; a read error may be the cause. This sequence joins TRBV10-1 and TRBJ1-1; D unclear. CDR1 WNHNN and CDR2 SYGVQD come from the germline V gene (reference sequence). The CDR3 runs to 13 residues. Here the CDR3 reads CASSDGFGAEALF. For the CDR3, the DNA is TGCGCCAGCAGTGACGGGTTCGGAGCTGAAGCTCTCTTT.